This TCR beta chain was identified in a study of shared clonotypes between healthy human individuals. Only CD45RO-negative cells positively selected for CCR7 counted as naive CD8 cells, so terminally differentiated effector memory CD45RA+ cells were excluded. TCRdb's table, derived via immunoSEQ multiplex PCR, lists solely in-frame clones and lacks some. Of roughly 850,000 clones listed, roughly 96% are singletons. Per germline, CDR1 MDHEN and CDR2 SYDVKM. This CDR3 spans 11 amino acids. V lost 5 bases and J 7 bases, leaving 9 bases between the germline ends. This receptor was identified in a man aged 30 to 39 in good health. The chain uses TRBV28 and TRBJ2-7, with no clear D. Sequenced material: naive CD8+ T cells sorted from blood. CDR3 sequence (DNA): TGTGCCAGCAGTCAGACCCCAGAGCAGTACTTC. Protein: CASSQTPEQYF.